What follows are 29 T cell receptor beta chains derived from one specimen sequenced in a study of neoadjuvant anti-PD-1 for oral cavity cancer. Time point: after neoadjuvant nivolumab, at surgical resection. Clones were sequenced by immunoSEQ multiplex PCR, and TCRdb holds only the in-frame ones, with some missing. This sample yields roughly 15,000 clones, of which 40% are seen a single time; 35% to 40% belongs to the top ten. Material: tumor tissue, obtained after nivolumab (anti-PD-1) treatment. Source of these receptors: a person aged 40 to 85 with oral cavity squamous cell carcinoma.

This chain connects TRBV2 to TRBJ2-5; D uncertain. CDR1 and CDR2 (germline): SNHLY, FYNNEI. The germline V and J ends were trimmed by 7 bases and 2 bases, with 8 bases remaining between them. The length of the CDR3 is 12 residues. DNA of the CDR3: TGTGCCAGCATTGACTTTCAAGAGACCCAGTACTTC. Protein: CASIDFQETQYF.

This clone was observed once. This rearrangement joins TRBV7-2 to TRBJ2-5; 8 bases match TRBD2. Germline trimming cut 2 bases from V and 2 bases from J; bases unmatched to any gene: 4. The germline V gene encodes CDR1 SGHTA and CDR2 FQGNSA. The CDR3 consists of 15 residues. The CDR3 loop is CASSLTSGPQETQYF. CDR3 bases: TGTGCCAGCAGCTTAACTAGCGGACCGCAAGAGACCCAGTACTTC.

The gene calls are TRBV19 and TRBJ2-7, with D perhaps matching TRBD2 (6 bases). CDR1 LNHDA and CDR2 SQIVND come from the germline V gene (reference sequence). The CDR3 loop spans 18 amino acids. Deletions cut 2 bases from V and 3 bases from J, with 23 bases between. The CDR3 bases are TGTGCCAGTAGTATACGGGGACCCGGGGCCCGGGAGTTCTACGAGCAGTACTTC. As protein: CASSIRGPGAREFYEQYF. Filled out from reference TRBV19 and TRBJ2-7, the complete variable domain reads DGGITQSPKYLFRKEGQNVTLSCEQNLNHDAMYWYRQDPGQGLRLIYYSQIVNDFQKGDIAEGYSVSREKKESFPLTVTSAQKNPTAFYLCASSIRGPGAREFYEQYFGPGTRLTVT.

The chain employs TRBV6-1 and TRBJ1-6; perhaps TRBD1 as D (5 bases). This CDR3 is 13 amino acids long. V shed 6 bases and J shed 8 bases, with 11 bases lying between them. Germline V gene data show CDR1 as MNHNS and CDR2 as SASEGT. The CDR3 reads CASSRVSDSPLHF. Here the CDR3 DNA reads TGTGCCAGCAGCAGGGTTTCCGATTCACCCCTCCACTTT.

The J gene is TRBJ2-5, the V gene TRBV13, with 11 bases fitting TRBD2. Germline CDR1 is PRHDT and CDR2 is FYEKMQ (reference sequence). The CDR3 length is 17 residues. V shed 1 base and J 2 bases; nucleotides not matched to a gene: 6. CDR3 loop: CASSLDPGTSGQETQYF. CDR3 in DNA: TGTGCCAGCAGCTTAGATCCCGGGACTAGCGGTCAAGAGACCCAGTACTTC. Variable domain in full (rest from reference TRBV13 and TRBJ2-5): AAGVIQSPRHLIKEKRETATLKCYPIPRHDTVYWYQQGPGQDPQFLISFYEKMQSDKGSIPDRFSAQQFSDYHSELNMSSLELGDSALYFCASSLDPGTSGQETQYFGPGTRLLVL.

This chain uses TRBV6-5 with TRBJ2-5, with TRBD1 matching over 9 bases. V trimming: 4 bases; J trimming: 5 bases; junction bases outside the gene matches: 5. Looked up from germline, CDR1 is MNHEY and CDR2 is SVGAGI. The CDR3 runs to 14 residues. CDR3 coding DNA: TGTGCCAGCAGTTCCGGGACAGGGTGGGAGACCCAGTACTTC. Its translation: CASSSGTGWETQYF.

The CDR3 protein is CAINRGSNTEAFF. The CDR3 nucleotides are TGTGCCATCAATCGGGGGTCGAACACTGAAGCTTTCTTT. The rearrangement links TRBV10-3 to TRBJ1-1; D is perhaps TRBD1 (5 bases). Trimming cost V 7 bases and J 1 base, with 10 bases left between them. Germline V gene sequence: CDR1 ENHRY, CDR2 SYGVKD. This CDR3 contains 13 residues.

This clone was observed a few times. The chain couples TRBV19 to TRBJ2-7, with a tentative D call TRBD1 (5 bases). Deletions cut 3 bases from V and 3 bases from J, with 12 bases between. The CDR3 is 14 amino acids. The germline V gene has CDR1 LNHDA and CDR2 SQIVND (reference sequence). CDR3 in amino acids: CASSIRTDIYEQYF. The CDR3 DNA is TGTGCCAGTAGTATTCGGACGGACATCTACGAGCAGTACTTC.

The V call is TRBV6-6, the J call TRBJ2-1; no firm D call. The CDR3 runs to 12 residues. The germline V and J ends were trimmed by 5 bases and 12 bases, with 14 bases remaining between them. Germline V gene lookup returns CDR1 MNHNY and CDR2 SVGAGI (reference sequence). CDR3 protein: CASSPPANRQFF. DNA for the CDR3: TGTGCCAGCAGTCCCCCCGCAAACAGGCAGTTCTTC.

The V and J genes are TRBV7-8 and TRBJ1-5, with TRBD1 matching 11 bases. Germline trimming cut 5 bases from V and 4 bases from J; bases unmatched to any gene: 13. This CDR3 comprises 18 residues. CDR1 and CDR2 (germline): SGHVS, FQNEAQ. CDR3: CASSLQSHGDRGNQPQHF. The CDR3 DNA is TGTGCCAGCAGCCTACAGAGCCACGGGGACAGGGGGAATCAGCCCCAGCATTTT. Together with reference TRBV7-8 and TRBJ1-5, the CDR3 gives the full variable domain: GAGVSQSPRYKVAKRGQDVALRCDPISGHVSLFWYQQALGQGPEFLTYFQNEAQLDKSGLPSDRFFAERPEGSVSTLKIQRTQQEDSAVYLCASSLQSHGDRGNQPQHFGDGTRLSIL.

This clone is large (0.1 to 1%) in the sample. The rearrangement links TRBV15 to TRBJ1-5; 7 positions match TRBD1. From germline, CDR1 is LNHNV and CDR2 YYDKDF (reference sequence). CDR3 size: 13 residues. V gave up 3 bases and J gave up 9 bases; unmatched junction bases: 5. This CDR3 reads CATSSDRARPQHF. In nucleotides, the CDR3 is TGTGCCACCAGCAGCGACAGGGCGAGGCCCCAGCATTTT. Supplemented by reference TRBV15 and TRBJ1-5, the full variable domain reads DAMVIQNPRYQVTQFGKPVTLSCSQTLNHNVMYWYQQKSSQAPKLLFHYYDKDFNNEADTPDNFQSRRPNTSFCFLDIRSPGLGDTAMYLCATSSDRARPQHFGDGTRLSIL.

The gene calls are TRBV4-1 and TRBJ2-3; D may be TRBD1 (6 bases). V was clipped by 0 bases and J by 8 bases, with 18 bases between them. The CDR3 has 16 amino acids. Germline V lookup: CDR1 MGHRA, CDR2 YSYEKL. The CDR3 bases are TGCGCCAGCAGCCAAGATACAGGGCGTGGGGGTATTACGCAGTATTTT. Translation gives CASSQDTGRGGITQYF.

This clone has ten or more counts. The J gene is TRBJ2-5, the V gene TRBV5-8; no clear D gene. The length of the CDR3 is 13 residues. Trimming pared 2 bases from V and 5 bases from J, leaving 10 bases between. The germline V gene encodes CDR1 SGHTS and CDR2 YDEGEE. In nucleotides, the CDR3 is TGTGCCAGCAGCTTTTTGTTCGAGGAGACCCAGTACTTC. Protein product: CASSFLFEETQYF.

The V call is TRBV4-3, the J call TRBJ2-2; the D is unclear. Trimming shortened V by 0 bases and J by 2 bases, and 10 bases separated the two germline ends. Germline V gene lookup returns CDR1 LGHNA and CDR2 YSLEER. CDR3 length equals 16 residues. The CDR3 reads CASSQDTGHNTGELFF. CDR3 coding DNA: TGCGCCAGCAGCCAAGATACGGGCCACAACACCGGGGAGCTGTTTTTT.

V usage is TRBV10-3 and J usage is TRBJ2-7, with a possible D match to TRBD1 (5 bases). The CDR3 totals 13 residues. Trimming cost V 2 bases and J 0 bases, with 5 bases left between them. The germline V gene has CDR1 ENHRY and CDR2 SYGVKD. For the CDR3, the DNA is TGTGCCATCAGTGAGGACAGCTCCTACGAGCAGTACTTC. The encoded protein is CAISEDSSYEQYF.

The V call is TRBV19, the J call TRBJ2-7; no firm D call. Trimming cost V 3 bases and J 2 bases, with 11 bases left between them. Germline values: CDR1 LNHDA, CDR2 SQIVND (reference sequence). This CDR3 has 14 amino acids. The chain's CDR3 is CASSIRAGPYEQYF. The CDR3 bases are TGTGCCAGTAGTATCCGCGCCGGTCCCTACGAGCAGTACTTC.

V is TRBV11-2 and J is TRBJ2-7; 7 nucleotides align to TRBD2. This CDR3 contains 14 residues. Trimming removed 1 base from V and 7 bases from J; junction bases left unmatched: 7. The germline gives CDR1 SGHAT, CDR2 FQNNGV. CDR3 sequence (DNA): TGTGCCAGCAGCTTAGTTGGGGGGGGAAGTGAGCAGTACTTC. This gives the protein CASSLVGGGSEQYF.

The gene calls are TRBV6-5 and TRBJ1-5, with no clear D. Germline V gene data show CDR1 as MNHEY and CDR2 as SVGAGI. The CDR3 loop spans 13 amino acids. Trimming pared 6 bases from V and 6 bases from J, leaving 12 bases between. The CDR3 is CASREREGQPQHF. Here the CDR3 DNA reads TGTGCCAGCAGGGAAAGGGAGGGTCAGCCCCAGCATTTT.

The chain links TRBV20-1 to TRBJ2-7; D not resolved. V lost 1 base and J 4 bases, leaving 5 bases between the germline ends. The length of the CDR3 is 11 residues. CDR1 is DFQATT and CDR2 is SNEGSKA in the germline V gene (reference sequence). The CDR3 sequence: CSARVGYEQYF. As DNA, the CDR3 is TGCAGTGCTAGAGTTGGGTACGAGCAGTACTTC.

The chain employs TRBV10-3 and TRBJ1-1; D unresolved. Looked up from germline, CDR1 is ENHRY and CDR2 is SYGVKD. This CDR3 is built from 13 residues. Trimming removed 9 bases at V and 0 bases at J, with 11 bases between. The CDR3 bases are TGTGCCATTTCAGAAGGTATGAACACTGAAGCTTTCTTT. Translating gives CAISEGMNTEAFF.

This clone was seen a few times. DNA of the CDR3: TGTGCCATCAGGGAGGGACTAGCGGAAACCTACGAGCAGTACTTC. Translating it yields CAIREGLAETYEQYF. The chain employs TRBV10-3 and TRBJ2-7, with 11 bases lining up with TRBD2. In germline, CDR1 is ENHRY, CDR2 SYGVKD. CDR3 length: 15 residues. V shed 6 bases and J 2 bases; nucleotides not matched to a gene: 6.

The chain couples TRBV7-8 to TRBJ2-5; D perhaps matches TRBD1 (5 bases). The V gene lost 1 base and the J gene lost 2 bases, with 8 bases spanning the gap. Germline CDR1 SGHVS, CDR2 FQNEAQ. This CDR3 contains 14 residues. In DNA form, the CDR3 reads TGTGCCAGCAGCTTAGGGAGACAGCAAGAGACCCAGTACTTC. This encodes CASSLGRQQETQYF.

This rearrangement joins TRBV13 to TRBJ1-2; D remains ambiguous. The CDR3 loop spans 14 amino acids. Germline assignment: CDR1 PRHDT and CDR2 FYEKMQ (reference sequence). V lost 4 bases to trimming and J lost 6 bases, with 15 bases between them. DNA of the CDR3: TGTGCCAGCAGCTCTACTCCGGGATTAGATGGCTACACCTTC. Amino acids: CASSSTPGLDGYTF.

The CDR3 reads CASRRGLAVLGEQYF. The CDR3, as DNA: TGTGCCAGCAGAAGGGGACTAGCGGTGTTGGGGGAGCAGTACTTC. This chain connects TRBV6-1 to TRBJ2-7, with TRBD2 matching over 11 bases. CDR1 and CDR2 (germline): MNHNS, SASEGT. Trimming took 6 bases from V and 7 from J; bases not matched to a gene: 11. This CDR3 has 15 amino acids.

This clone was counted a few times. V is TRBV28 and J is TRBJ1-1; TRBD1 matches at 7 bases. Germline CDR1 is MDHEN and CDR2 is SYDVKM. The CDR3 is made up of 16 amino acids. The J segment lost 4 bases and the V segment lost 7 bases, leaving 15 bases of the junction unmatched. The CDR3 sequence: CASTPSEGGWVTEAFF. Written as DNA, the CDR3 is TGTGCCAGCACACCATCAGAAGGGGGCTGGGTCACTGAAGCTTTCTTT.

The gene calls are TRBV5-6 and TRBJ2-3; TRBD2 aligns across 15 bases. The CDR3 sequence is 16 residues long. Germline V lookup: CDR1 SGHDT, CDR2 YYEEEE. V trimming: 4 bases; J trimming: 9 bases; junction bases outside the gene matches: 9. CDR3 sequence (DNA): TGTGCCAGCAGCCCAGGACTAGCGGGGGGGCTAGGGACGCAGTATTTT. Protein: CASSPGLAGGLGTQYF.

This chain joins TRBV5-6 and TRBJ1-2; tentatively, D is TRBD1 (5 bases). The ends were cut back, 3 bases at V and 1 base at J, with 7 bases in the middle. Per germline, CDR1 SGHDT and CDR2 YYEEEE. CDR3 length: 13 residues. The CDR3 is CASSSGINYGYTF. CDR3 bases: TGTGCCAGCAGCTCAGGGATTAACTATGGCTACACCTTC.

J is TRBJ2-7 and V is TRBV9, with 10 bases aligning to TRBD2. The CDR3 contains 15 residues. CDR1 and CDR2 from the germline V gene are SGDLS and YYNGEE. Germline trimming cut 4 bases from V and 7 bases from J; bases unmatched to any gene: 11. Here the CDR3 reads CASSSQAAGGREQYF. CDR3 in DNA: TGTGCCAGCAGCTCACAAGCAGCGGGGGGGCGTGAGCAGTACTTC.

This clone was observed a handful of times. The chain employs TRBV6-1 and TRBJ1-1; a possible D gene is TRBD1 (5 bases). Trimming removed 5 bases from V and 11 bases from J, with 15 bases in between. The V gene's germline CDR1 is MNHNS and CDR2 SASEGT. This CDR3 region has 12 residues. DNA for the CDR3: TGTGCCAGCAGTTCCGCGGACAAACGCGCTTTCTTT. Protein product: CASSSADKRAFF.